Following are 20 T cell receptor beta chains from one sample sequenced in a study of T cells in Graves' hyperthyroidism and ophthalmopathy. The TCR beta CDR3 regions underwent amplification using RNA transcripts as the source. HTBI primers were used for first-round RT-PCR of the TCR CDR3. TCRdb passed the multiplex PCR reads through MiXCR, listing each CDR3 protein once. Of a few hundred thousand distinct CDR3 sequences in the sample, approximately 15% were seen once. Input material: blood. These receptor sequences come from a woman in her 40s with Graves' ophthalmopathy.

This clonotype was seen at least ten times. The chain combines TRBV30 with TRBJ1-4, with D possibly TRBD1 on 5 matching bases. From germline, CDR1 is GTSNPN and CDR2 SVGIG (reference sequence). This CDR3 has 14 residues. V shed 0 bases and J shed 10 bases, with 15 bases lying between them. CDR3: CAWSVGTASRKLFF. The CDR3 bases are TGTGCCTGGAGTGTCGGGACCGCGTCAAGAAAACTGTTTTTT.

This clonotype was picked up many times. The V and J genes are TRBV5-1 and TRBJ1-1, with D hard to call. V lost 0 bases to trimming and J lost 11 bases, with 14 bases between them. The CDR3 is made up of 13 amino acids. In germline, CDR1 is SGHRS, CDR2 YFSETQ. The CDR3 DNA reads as TGCGCCAGCAGCTTGGCAGGCTACGGCGACGCTTTCTTT. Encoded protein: CASSLAGYGDAFF.

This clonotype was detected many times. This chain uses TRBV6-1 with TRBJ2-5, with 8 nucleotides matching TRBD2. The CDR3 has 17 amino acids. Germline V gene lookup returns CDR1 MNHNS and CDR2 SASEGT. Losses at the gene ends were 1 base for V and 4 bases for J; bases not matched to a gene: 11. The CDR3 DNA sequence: TGTGCCAGCAGTGAAGAACTGGGGGCGGGAGGAGCAGAGACCCAGTACTTC. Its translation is CASSEELGAGGAETQYF.

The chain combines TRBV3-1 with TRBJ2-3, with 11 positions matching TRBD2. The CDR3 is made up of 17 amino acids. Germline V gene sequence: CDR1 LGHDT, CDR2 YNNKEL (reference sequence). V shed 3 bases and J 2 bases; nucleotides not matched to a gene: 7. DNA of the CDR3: TGTGCCAGCAGCCAGGGTCCTAGCGGGGGGTCCACAGATACGCAGTATTTT. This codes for CASSQGPSGGSTDTQYF.

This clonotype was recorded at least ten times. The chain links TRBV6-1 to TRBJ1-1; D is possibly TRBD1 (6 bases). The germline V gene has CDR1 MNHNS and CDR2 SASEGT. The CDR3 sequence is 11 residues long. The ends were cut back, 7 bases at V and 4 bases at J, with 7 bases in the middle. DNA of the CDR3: TGTGCCAGCACCAGGGGCACTGAAGCTTTCTTT. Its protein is CASTRGTEAFF.

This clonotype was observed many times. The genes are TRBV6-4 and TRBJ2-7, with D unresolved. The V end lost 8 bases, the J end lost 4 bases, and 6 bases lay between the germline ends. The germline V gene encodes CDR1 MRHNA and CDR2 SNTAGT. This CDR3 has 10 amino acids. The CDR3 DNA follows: TGTGCCAGCCAAATTTACGAGCAGTACTTC. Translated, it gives CASQIYEQYF.

CDR3 nucleotides: TGCGCCAGCAGCTATGAGATAGGGGTTTACAATGAGCAGTTCTTC. Translation: CASSYEIGVYNEQFF. V and J are TRBV5-1 and TRBJ2-1, with D possibly TRBD1 on 5 matching bases. Per germline, CDR1 SGHRS and CDR2 YFSETQ. V was pared by 3 bases and J by 4 bases, with 14 bases between. CDR3 size: 15 residues. Combining the CDR3 with reference TRBV5-1 and TRBJ2-1 gives the whole variable domain KAGVTQTPRYLIKTRGQQVTLSCSPISGHRSVSWYQQTPGQGLQFLFEYFSETQRNKGNFPGRFSGRQFSNSRSEMNVSTLELGDSALYLCASSYEIGVYNEQFFGPGTRLTVL.

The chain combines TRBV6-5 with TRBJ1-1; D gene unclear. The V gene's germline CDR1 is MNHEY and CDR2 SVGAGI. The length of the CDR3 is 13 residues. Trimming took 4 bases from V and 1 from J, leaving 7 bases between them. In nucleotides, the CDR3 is TGTGCCAGCAGTTCTCCCCCGAACACTGAAGCTTTCTTT. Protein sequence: CASSSPPNTEAFF.

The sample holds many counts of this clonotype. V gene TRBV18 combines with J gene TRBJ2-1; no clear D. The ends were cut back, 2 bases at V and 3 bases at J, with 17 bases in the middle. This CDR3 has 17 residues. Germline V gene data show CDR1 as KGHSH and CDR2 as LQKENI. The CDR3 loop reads CASSPSNPGSVYNEQFF. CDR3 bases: TGTGCCAGCTCACCAAGTAATCCAGGCTCCGTCTACAATGAGCAGTTCTTC. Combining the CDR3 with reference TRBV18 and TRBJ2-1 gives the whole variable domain NAGVMQNPRHLVRRRGQEARLRCSPMKGHSHVYWYRQLPEEGLKFMVYLQKENIIDESGMPKERFSAEFPKEGPSILRIQQVVRGDSAAYFCASSPSNPGSVYNEQFFGPGTRLTVL.

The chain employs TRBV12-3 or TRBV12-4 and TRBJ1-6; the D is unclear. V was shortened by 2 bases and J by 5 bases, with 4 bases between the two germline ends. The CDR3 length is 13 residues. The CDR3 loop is CASSLRNNSPLHF. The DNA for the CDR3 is TGTGCCAGCAGTTTAAGGAATAATTCACCCCTCCACTTT.

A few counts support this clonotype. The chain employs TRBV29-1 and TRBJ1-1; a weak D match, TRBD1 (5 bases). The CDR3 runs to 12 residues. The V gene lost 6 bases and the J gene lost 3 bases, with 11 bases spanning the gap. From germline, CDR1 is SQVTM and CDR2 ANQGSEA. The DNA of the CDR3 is TGCAGCGTGGCAGGGTGGGACACTGAAGCTTTCTTT. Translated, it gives CSVAGWDTEAFF.

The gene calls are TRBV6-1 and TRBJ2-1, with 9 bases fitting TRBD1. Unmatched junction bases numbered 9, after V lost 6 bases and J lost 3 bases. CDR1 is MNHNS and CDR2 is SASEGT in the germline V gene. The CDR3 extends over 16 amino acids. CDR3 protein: CASSPQGATDYNEQFF. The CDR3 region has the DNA TGTGCCAGCAGCCCACAGGGGGCCACGGACTACAATGAGCAGTTCTTC.

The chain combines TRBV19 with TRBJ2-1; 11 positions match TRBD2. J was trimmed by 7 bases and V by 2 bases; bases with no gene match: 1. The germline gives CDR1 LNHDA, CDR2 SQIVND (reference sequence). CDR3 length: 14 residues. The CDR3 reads CASSILAGGNEQFF. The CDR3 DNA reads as TGTGCCAGTAGTATATTAGCGGGGGGGAATGAGCAGTTCTTC.

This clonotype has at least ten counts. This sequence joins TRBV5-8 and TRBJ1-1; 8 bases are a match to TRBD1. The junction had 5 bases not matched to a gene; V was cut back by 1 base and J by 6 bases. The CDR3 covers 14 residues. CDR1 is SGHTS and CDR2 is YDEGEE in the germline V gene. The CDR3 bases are TGTGCCAGCAGCTTGAGACAGGGGATTTCTGAAGCTTTCTTT. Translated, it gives CASSLRQGISEAFF.

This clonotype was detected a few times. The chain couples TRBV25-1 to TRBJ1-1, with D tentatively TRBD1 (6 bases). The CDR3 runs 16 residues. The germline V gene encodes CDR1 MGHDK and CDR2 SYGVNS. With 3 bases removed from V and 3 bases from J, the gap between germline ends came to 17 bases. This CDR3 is CASSDPATGRDTEAFF. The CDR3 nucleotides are TGTGCCAGCAGTGACCCTGCGACAGGTCGGGACACTGAAGCTTTCTTT.

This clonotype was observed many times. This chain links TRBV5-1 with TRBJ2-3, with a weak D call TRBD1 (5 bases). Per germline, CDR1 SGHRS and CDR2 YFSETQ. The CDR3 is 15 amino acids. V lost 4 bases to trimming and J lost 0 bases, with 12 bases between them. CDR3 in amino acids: CASSDRHSSTDTQYF. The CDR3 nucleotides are TGCGCCAGCAGCGACAGACACAGTAGCACAGATACGCAGTATTTT.

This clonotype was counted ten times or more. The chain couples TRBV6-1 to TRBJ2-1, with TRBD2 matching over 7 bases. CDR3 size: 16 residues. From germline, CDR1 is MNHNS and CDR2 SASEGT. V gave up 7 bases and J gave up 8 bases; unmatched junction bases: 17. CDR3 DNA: TGTGCCAGCAATCCTAATGGGCAGCCCACTAGCGATGAGCAGTTCTTC. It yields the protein CASNPNGQPTSDEQFF.

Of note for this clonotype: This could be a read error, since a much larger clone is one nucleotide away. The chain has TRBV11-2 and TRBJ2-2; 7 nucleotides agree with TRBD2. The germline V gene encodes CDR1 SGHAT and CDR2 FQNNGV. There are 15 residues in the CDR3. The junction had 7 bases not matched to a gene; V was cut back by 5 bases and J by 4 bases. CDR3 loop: CASSHTSVGTGELFF. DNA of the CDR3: TGTGCCAGCAGCCATACTAGCGTTGGCACCGGGGAGCTGTTTTTT.

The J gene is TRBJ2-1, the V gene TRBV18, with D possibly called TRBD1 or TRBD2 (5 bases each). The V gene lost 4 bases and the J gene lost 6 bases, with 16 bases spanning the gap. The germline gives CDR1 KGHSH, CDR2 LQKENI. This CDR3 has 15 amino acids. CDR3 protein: CASSQGETMGNEQFF. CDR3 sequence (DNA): TGTGCCAGCTCACAAGGGGAGACAATGGGCAATGAGCAGTTCTTC.

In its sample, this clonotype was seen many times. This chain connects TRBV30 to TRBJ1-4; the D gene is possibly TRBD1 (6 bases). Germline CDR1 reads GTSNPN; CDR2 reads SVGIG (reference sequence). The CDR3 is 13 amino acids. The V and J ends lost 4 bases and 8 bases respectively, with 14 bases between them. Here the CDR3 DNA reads TGTGCCTGGACCTCAGGGGCCAACGAAAAACTGTTTTTT. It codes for CAWTSGANEKLFF.